This record looks at one T cell receptor beta chain sequence and its context. Its antigen remains unknown. These data belong to a study of siplizumab effects on memory and regulatory T cells. V lost 7 bases to trimming and J lost 1 base; unmatched junction nucleotides: 11. This CDR3 spans 17 amino acids. Germline assignment: CDR1 SEHNR and CDR2 FQNEAQ (reference sequence). Study-wide results and caveats: A minor fraction of alloreactive clones, and no more, mapped to unstimulated subsets. Treatment with siplizumab left mappable alloreactive CD4+ clones averaging about 63% Treg-derived, compared with 25% to 30% in controls.

Per sample, the assay covered about 10^5 TCR templates. Profiled with immunoSEQ multiplex PCR; TCRdb holds only in-frame clones, not every one. Of 70,000 or so clones listed, 75% to 95% were seen once; the top ten hold 25% to 35%. This sequence originates from a human donor in good health. Material for sequencing was CD8+ T cells sorted from blood. This chain joins TRBV7-9 and TRBJ2-2; TRBD2 matches at 8 bases. CDR3 coding DNA: TGTGCCAGCATCCCAGGAGTAGCGGGGAAGAACACCGGGGAGCTGTTTTTT. Encoded protein: CASIPGVAGKNTGELFF.